A selection of T cell receptor beta chains follows, all from one sample in a study of blood T cell repertoires in COVID-19. Sequencing was performed with immunoSEQ multiplex PCR; in TCRdb, only in-frame clones are kept and a portion is missing. The table lists roughly 50,000 clones, 79% of them singletons. Sequencing was done on a sample of peripheral blood. These receptor sequences come from a man aged 55 to 70 with acute or convalescent COVID-19. CDR3s include the opening cysteine and the closing phenylalanine or tryptophan. D genes are given only for firm matches. Clone size is shown for a subset of rows, as once, few, many or a class of expanded clone.

V	J	size	D	DNA	CDR3
TRBV9	TRBJ1-6	NA	TRBD1	TGTGCCAGCAGCGTAGGAACAGGGGGTTCCTCACCCCTCCACTTT	CASSVGTGGSSPLHF
TRBV11-3	TRBJ2-1	NA	TRBD2	TGTGCCAGCAGCTCAGGACTAGCGGGAGGGTTAAATGAGCAGTTCTTC	CASSSGLAGGLNEQFF
TRBV12-3/TRBV12-4	TRBJ1-2	NA	NA	TGTGCCAGCAGTTTAGCTACGGATGGCTACACCTTC	CASSLATDGYTF
TRBV3-1/TRBV3-2	TRBJ2-3	NA	NA	TGTGCCAGCAGCCAAGCGTCTAGCCGGACCACAGATACGCAGTATTTT	CASSQASSRTTDTQYF
TRBV7-8	TRBJ2-5	once	TRBD1	TGTGCCAGCAGCTTAGTGGGGACAGTTAAACAAGAGACCCAGTACTTC	CASSLVGTVKQETQYF
TRBV27	TRBJ2-7	NA	TRBD1	TGTGCCAGCAGTCCAACACCCGGGACAGGGTCCTCCTCGCCCTACGAGCAGTACTTC	CASSPTPGTGSSSPYEQYF
TRBV3-1/TRBV3-2	TRBJ2-7	NA	NA	TGTGCCAGCAGCCAATGGGGAGAGAGGGAGCAGTACTTC	CASSQWGEREQYF
TRBV9	TRBJ2-5	once	NA	TGTGCCAGCAGCCCCACAGGGAACCAAGAGACCCAGTACTTC	CASSPTGNQETQYF
TRBV7-2	TRBJ2-7	NA	NA	TGTGCCAGCAGCTTAGGGTTCAGCGCCTACGAGCAGTACTTC	CASSLGFSAYEQYF
TRBV30	TRBJ2-7	NA	TRBD2	TGTGCCTGGAGTAAACGAGCGGGAGTGGGATACGAGCAGTACTTC	CAWSKRAGVGYEQYF
TRBV7-3	TRBJ2-1	NA	NA	TGTGCCAGCAGCTTAATAGCGGTTACAAAAAGGGATGAGCAGTTCTTC	CASSLIAVTKRDEQFF
TRBV9	TRBJ2-4	NA	TRBD2	TGTGCCAGCAGCGCATCTAGCGGGAGAGAGAACATTCAGTACTTC	CASSASSGRENIQYF
TRBV6-2/TRBV6-3	TRBJ2-3	NA	NA	TGTGCCAGCAGTTACTCAGGGAGGACAGATACGCAGTATTTT	CASSYSGRTDTQYF
TRBV30	TRBJ2-7	NA	NA	TGTGCCTGGAGTCGTTCTCGGGACTCCGAGCAGTACTTC	CAWSRSRDSEQYF
TRBV27	TRBJ1-5	NA	NA	TGTGCCAGCAGTTTGGCAGGGGAAAGCGATCAGCCCCAGCATTTT	CASSLAGESDQPQHF
TRBV9	TRBJ1-6	NA	NA	TGTGCCAGCATATTGGGGGCAATAACCGGGACGGTGGGGACTTCACCCCTCCACTTT	CASILGAITGTVGTSPLHF
TRBV7-2	TRBJ2-4	NA	TRBD1	TGTGCCAGCAGCCCTTGGGACAGGGGGGCCAAAAACATTCAGTACTTC	CASSPWDRGAKNIQYF
TRBV24-1	TRBJ2-1	NA	NA	TGTGCCACCTCGCCACAGGGCAGCTCCTACAATGAGCAGTTCTTC	CATSPQGSSYNEQFF
TRBV4-1	TRBJ2-2	few	TRBD2	TGCGCCAGCAGCCCTGGGACTAGCGGTAACACCGGGGAGCTGTTTTTT	CASSPGTSGNTGELFF
TRBV10-3	TRBJ2-7	NA	NA	TGTGCCATCAGTGTGGGAGAGAAGGACGGGTACGAGCAGTACTTC	CAISVGEKDGYEQYF
TRBV4-2	TRBJ2-2	NA	NA	TGTGCCAGCAGCCAAGATTACAGGAACACCGGGGAGCTGTTTTTT	CASSQDYRNTGELFF
TRBV10-2	TRBJ1-6	once	NA	TGCGCCAGCGTTGACGCGGGGCATAATTCACCCCTCCACTTT	CASVDAGHNSPLHF
TRBV6-6	TRBJ1-5	NA	NA	TGTGCCAGCAGTTTCAGAAATAGCAATCAGCCCCAGCATTTT	CASSFRNSNQPQHF
TRBV2	TRBJ1-6	NA	NA	TGTGCCAGCAGTGATATTCAGGGTTCGAGGTCACCCCTCCACTTT	CASSDIQGSRSPLHF
TRBV28	TRBJ1-5	NA	NA	TGTGCCAGCAGTTTAAAGAAGGGAGGCAATCAGCCCCAGCATTTT	CASSLKKGGNQPQHF
TRBV19	TRBJ1-1	NA	TRBD1	TGTGCCAGTAGTAGGTCAGGGGGGCGACCCGAAGCTTTCTTT	CASSRSGGRPEAFF
TRBV5-1	TRBJ1-1	NA	NA	TGCGCCAGCAGCTTGGTGCAGGGCACTGAAGCTTTCTTT	CASSLVQGTEAFF
TRBV28	TRBJ1-2	NA	TRBD1	TGTGCCAGCAGTGTCGGGACAGGGACTAGTGGCTACACCTTC	CASSVGTGTSGYTF
TRBV15	TRBJ1-1	NA	NA	TGTGCCACCAGCAGCCGCCCTATCTTTTCGGGGGATTCCGCGGAAGCTTTCTTT	CATSSRPIFSGDSAEAFF
TRBV7-8	TRBJ1-5	NA	NA	TGTGCCAGCAGCCGAGGGGTTGCGGGCAATCAGCCCCAGCATTTT	CASSRGVAGNQPQHF
TRBV5-1	TRBJ2-1	NA	TRBD2	TGCGCCACCGCGGGAGGGGACTACAATGAGCAGTTCTTC	CATAGGDYNEQFF